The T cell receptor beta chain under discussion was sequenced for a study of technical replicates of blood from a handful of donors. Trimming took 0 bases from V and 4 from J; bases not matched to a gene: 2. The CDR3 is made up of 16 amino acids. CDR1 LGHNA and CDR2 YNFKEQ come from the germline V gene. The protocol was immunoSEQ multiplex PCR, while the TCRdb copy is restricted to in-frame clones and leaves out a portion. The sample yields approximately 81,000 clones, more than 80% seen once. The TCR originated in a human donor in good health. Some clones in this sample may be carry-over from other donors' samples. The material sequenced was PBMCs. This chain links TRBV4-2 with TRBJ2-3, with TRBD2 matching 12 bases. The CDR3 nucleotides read TGTGCCAGCAGCCAAGATCTAGCGGGGGGGCCAGATACGCAGTATTTT. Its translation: CASSQDLAGGPDTQYF.